Following are 24 T cell receptor beta chains from one sample sequenced in a study of T cell responses to AZD1222 COVID-19 vaccine. Data came from immunoSEQ multiplex PCR; TCRdb stores just in-frame clones and leaves some out. The sample shows about 150,000 clones, 90% of them seen only once. The sample in question was peripheral blood, obtained 28 days after the second AZD1222 dose. These TCRs come from an adult who received the AZD1222 COVID-19 vaccine.

Here the CDR3 DNA reads TGCGCCAGCAGTCGCCTCCCTATTCAGGGGCCTGGAAACACCATATATTTT. Residues: CASSRLPIQGPGNTIYF. The chain combines TRBV5-1 with TRBJ1-3, with D perhaps TRBD1 (6 bases). V gave up 5 bases and J gave up 2 bases, with 20 bases separating them. The CDR3 consists of 17 residues. Germline V gene data show CDR1 as SGHRS and CDR2 as YFSETQ.

The V and J genes are TRBV3-1 (or the pseudogene TRBV3-2) and TRBJ2-7; D may be TRBD1 or TRBD2 (5 bases each). CDR3 length: 15 amino acids. V lost 5 bases and J 6 bases, leaving 20 bases between the germline ends. Per the germline V gene, CDR1 is LGHDT and CDR2 is YNNKEL (reference sequence). The CDR3 DNA follows: TGTGCCAGCAGCTCACGAGGGACCGATTCTCCCGAGCAGTACTTC. It codes for CASSSRGTDSPEQYF.

The V and J genes are TRBV27 and TRBJ1-6, with 9 nucleotides matching TRBD1. V lost 2 bases and J lost 1; bases outside the gene matches: 3. Per the germline V gene, CDR1 is MNHEY and CDR2 is SMNVEV (reference sequence). This CDR3 has 17 amino acids. CDR3 in amino acids: CASSLGTGLSYNSPLHF. DNA of the CDR3: TGTGCCAGCAGTTTAGGGACAGGGTTATCCTATAATTCACCCCTCCACTTT.

The CDR3 is CASSESLVQETQYF. CDR3 nucleotide sequence: TGTGCCAGCAGTGAATCGCTGGTCCAAGAGACCCAGTACTTC. The V gene is TRBV6-1, the J gene TRBJ2-5; D not certain. The CDR3 is made up of 14 amino acids. Germline V gene sequence: CDR1 MNHNS, CDR2 SASEGT. The V end was cut by 2 bases, the J end by 1 base, with 8 bases between.

The chain carries TRBV12-3 or TRBV12-4 and TRBJ1-5, with D perhaps TRBD1 (5 bases). V was pared by 6 bases and J by 3 bases, with 9 bases between. The CDR3 totals 13 residues. Written as DNA, the CDR3 is TGTGCCAGCAGACAGGTCAACAATCAGCCCCAGCATTTT. Its translation is CASRQVNNQPQHF.

The rearrangement uses TRBV5-6 and TRBJ1-4; D is undetermined. Deletions cut 2 bases from V and 3 bases from J, with 8 bases between. CDR3 length: 14 residues. Germline loops: CDR1 SGHDT, CDR2 YYEEEE. The CDR3 nucleotides are TGTGCCAGCAGCTTTACGGGTTCTAATGAAAAACTGTTTTTT. Protein product: CASSFTGSNEKLFF.

The gene calls are TRBV27 and TRBJ1-6; 7 nucleotides agree with TRBD1. Per the germline V gene, CDR1 is MNHEY and CDR2 is SMNVEV (reference sequence). The ends lost 4 bases at V and 7 bases at J; junction bases unmatched: 4. The CDR3 covers 14 residues. CDR3 in DNA: TGTGCCAGCAGTTGGAGACAGGGAAATTCACCCCTCCACTTT. Translated: CASSWRQGNSPLHF.

V usage is TRBV4-2 and J usage is TRBJ2-2, with 7 nucleotides matching TRBD2. The trim removed 7 bases at V and 2 bases at J, leaving 10 bases unmatched. The CDR3 consists of 16 residues. The germline CDR1 and CDR2 sequences are LGHNA and YNFKEQ. The CDR3 bases are TGTGCCAGCACCCCCACCGGGACTACCAACACCGGGGAGCTGTTTTTT. Amino acid sequence: CASTPTGTTNTGELFF.

In this sample, this clone turned up once. The rearrangement uses TRBV21-1 and TRBJ2-7; no check of the table's D call, TRBD1, against the DNA was made. TRBV21-1 is a documented pseudogene. The CDR3 contains 19 residues. This chain's CDR3 is CASSKARDRGLGVHYEQYF. In DNA, the CDR3 is TGTGCCAGCAGCAAAGCGCGAGACAGGGGACTTGGCGTCCACTACGAGCAGTACTTC.

In its sample, this clone was seen once. Written as DNA, the CDR3 is TGTGCCAGCAGTTCATTCGTCCCCACTGAAGCTTTCTTT. Encoded protein: CASSSFVPTEAFF. The J gene is TRBJ1-1, the V gene TRBV28; D unclear. V was trimmed by 4 bases and J by 4 bases, leaving 10 bases between them. CDR3 length: 13 residues. Per the germline V gene, CDR1 is MDHEN and CDR2 is SYDVKM.

The chain joins TRBV6-5 to TRBJ1-4; 9 bases match TRBD1. CDR3 length: 15 residues. Germline CDR1 is MNHEY and CDR2 is SVGAGI. V dropped 6 bases and J dropped 8; count of bases not matched to a gene: 10. The CDR3 DNA reads TGTGCCAGCAGGGATACAGGGGGCGCGGTCGAAAAACTGTTTTTT. Its translation: CASRDTGGAVEKLFF.

The gene calls are TRBV4-1 and TRBJ2-1, with a possible D match to TRBD2 (6 bases). Trimming took off 0 bases at V and 3 bases at J, with 9 bases between the two ends. CDR1 and CDR2 (germline): MGHRA, YSYEKL. This CDR3 comprises 15 residues. The CDR3 sequence: CASSQDWGGYNEQFF. The DNA for the CDR3 is TGCGCCAGCAGCCAAGATTGGGGAGGCTACAATGAGCAGTTCTTC.

The V call is TRBV2, the J call TRBJ1-1; D is unresolved. Trimming cost V 2 bases and J 2 bases, with 6 bases left between them. This CDR3 comprises 13 residues. Germline assignment: CDR1 SNHLY and CDR2 FYNNEI. CDR3 nucleotides: TGTGCCAGCAGTGAAATAGTTAACACTGAAGCTTTCTTT. Translating it yields CASSEIVNTEAFF. The whole variable domain, filled in from reference TRBV2 and TRBJ1-1, reads EPEVTQTPSHQVTQMGQEVILRCVPISNHLYFYWYRQILGQKVEFLVSFYNNEISEKSEIFDDQFSVERPDGSNFTLKIRSTKLEDSAMYFCASSEIVNTEAFFGQGTRLTVV.

CDR3 coding DNA: TGTGCCAGCTCACCTCCCGCAGTCTCCACTGAAGCTTTCTTT. Translating it yields CASSPPAVSTEAFF. V is TRBV18 and J is TRBJ1-1; D remains unclear. V shed 3 bases and J shed 4 bases, with 12 bases lying between them. In germline, CDR1 is KGHSH, CDR2 LQKENI. There are 14 residues in the CDR3.

V is TRBV6-5 and J is TRBJ1-2; D perhaps matches TRBD1 (5 bases). Germline-derived CDR1 and CDR2 are MNHEY and SVGAGI. The CDR3 is 15 amino acids. Trimming removed 7 bases at V and 0 bases at J, with 15 bases between. The CDR3 coding sequence is TGTGCCAGCACTTATGGTGGGGCCTCTAACTATGGCTACACCTTC. This sequence encodes CASTYGGASNYGYTF.

This chain links TRBV3-1 (or the pseudogene TRBV3-2) with TRBJ1-1; D is possibly TRBD1 (6 bases). With 5 bases removed from V and 0 bases from J, the gap between germline ends came to 13 bases. The CDR3 spans 15 residues. From germline, CDR1 is LGHDT and CDR2 YNNKEL (reference sequence). The CDR3 DNA sequence: TGTGCCAGCAGCTCACGCAGGGGACTGAACACTGAAGCTTTCTTT. It is translated as CASSSRRGLNTEAFF.

V and J are TRBV10-2 and TRBJ1-6; D not certain. Germline assignment: CDR1 WSHSY and CDR2 SAAADI. V gave up 5 bases and J gave up 7 bases, with 15 bases separating them. This CDR3 is 15 amino acids long. The DNA for the CDR3 is TGCGCCAGCAGTCCCCTCAATCAGGCGAATTCACCCCTCCACTTT. This gives the protein CASSPLNQANSPLHF.

This clone was seen only a few times. This chain joins TRBV6-5 and TRBJ2-7, with a possible D match to TRBD2 (6 bases). The CDR3 loop spans 16 amino acids. From germline, CDR1 is MNHEY and CDR2 SVGAGI. V shed 2 bases and J shed 2 bases, with 16 bases lying between them. CDR3 nucleotides: TGTGCCAGCAGTTACGGGACTCTTCTTAATACCTACGAGCAGTACTTC. It yields the protein CASSYGTLLNTYEQYF.

Worth noting for this clone: Other nucleotide sequences in the sample specify the same CDR3. The V gene is TRBV16, the J gene TRBJ2-5, with D unresolved. The CDR3 has 11 amino acids. V lost 4 bases and J 5 bases, leaving 5 bases between the germline ends. Germline CDR1 reads KGHSY; CDR2 reads FQNENV. CDR3 residues: CASSLQETQYF. In DNA form, the CDR3 reads TGTGCCAGCAGCCTACAGGAGACCCAGTACTTC.

The V call is TRBV30, the J call TRBJ1-6; TRBD1 is a possible D gene (5 bases). V was clipped by 7 bases and J by 0 bases, with 13 bases between them. This CDR3 has 15 amino acids. CDR1 and CDR2 (germline): GTSNPN, SVGIG (reference sequence). The DNA of the CDR3 is TGTGCCTTAACGGGGGGGAGCTCCTATAATTCACCCCTCCACTTT. Amino acid sequence: CALTGGSSYNSPLHF.

This chain joins TRBV23-1 and TRBJ1-5; tentatively, D is TRBD1 (5 bases). TRBV23-1 qualifies as an ORF whose function is uncertain. This CDR3 comprises 13 residues. Trimming left V 5 bases short and J 4 bases short, with 9 bases between. The CDR3 is CASSARVNQPQHF. The CDR3 coding sequence is TGCGCCAGCAGTGCCAGGGTGAATCAGCCCCAGCATTTT.

The chain is built from TRBV27 and TRBJ2-2, with TRBD1 as a possible D gene (6 bases). Germline V gene data show CDR1 as MNHEY and CDR2 as SMNVEV (reference sequence). Between the trimmed V and J ends, which lost 3 bases and 9 bases, there was a span of 11 bases. The CDR3 sequence is 13 residues long. In DNA, the CDR3 is TGTGCCAGCAGTTTCATACAGGGCAGGGAGCTGTTTTTT. Its protein is CASSFIQGRELFF.

The rearrangement uses TRBV2 and TRBJ2-4; D uncertain. The CDR3 sequence is 14 residues long. Germline V lookup: CDR1 SNHLY, CDR2 FYNNEI. V gave up 3 bases and J gave up 1 base, with 7 bases separating them. The CDR3 nucleotides read TGTGCCAGCAGTGAGAGGCAGGCCAAAAACATTCAGTACTTC. This sequence encodes CASSERQAKNIQYF. The full variable domain, rest sourced from reference TRBV2 and TRBJ2-4, is EPEVTQTPSHQVTQMGQEVILRCVPISNHLYFYWYRQILGQKVEFLVSFYNNEISEKSEIFDDQFSVERPDGSNFTLKIRSTKLEDSAMYFCASSERQAKNIQYFGAGTRLSVL.

The V gene is TRBV28, the J gene TRBJ1-2; D is possibly TRBD1 (6 bases). CDR1 MDHEN and CDR2 SYDVKM come from the germline V gene. The CDR3 is made up of 14 amino acids. The ends were cut back, 1 base at V and 4 bases at J, with 10 bases in the middle. CDR3 bases: TGTGCCAGCAGTTTATTGGGGGGCACCTATGGCTACACCTTC. Protein sequence: CASSLLGGTYGYTF.